The 27 T cell receptor beta chains below all came from one sample that was sequenced in a study of shared T cell receptors in the human thymus. Some clones are missing from TCRdb's copy, which holds only in-frame ones; the method was immunoSEQ multiplex PCR. This table has about 710,000 clones, about 89% appearing once. These data were also filed under a second study, of human thymus T cells.

The sequenced sample consisted of thymocytes. The receptors originated from a boy less than two years old with a congenital heart defect.

The V and J genes are TRBV7-2 and TRBJ1-3; a weak D match, TRBD1 (6 bases). The V gene lost 5 bases and the J gene lost 10 bases, with 9 bases spanning the gap. This CDR3 contains 11 residues. CDR1 and CDR2 (germline): SGHTA, FQGNSA. The CDR3 here is CASSIGQTIYF. Written as DNA, the CDR3 is TGTGCCAGCAGCATAGGACAGACCATATATTTT.

The chain carries TRBV6-5 and TRBJ2-7, with 9 bases fitting TRBD2. The CDR3 is made up of 15 amino acids. Germline loops: CDR1 MNHEY, CDR2 SVGAGI. The J segment lost 0 bases and the V segment lost 8 bases, leaving 8 bases of the junction unmatched. The CDR3 here is CASSRTAGGSYEQYF. CDR3 DNA sequence: TGTGCCAGCTCGCGAACAGCGGGGGGCTCCTACGAGCAGTACTTC.

V and J are TRBV7-2 and TRBJ1-6; D unclear. The length of the CDR3 is 14 residues. Trimming removed 2 bases from V and 7 bases from J, with 9 bases in between. Germline lookup yields CDR1 SGHTA and CDR2 FQGNSA. The CDR3, as DNA: TGTGCCAGCAGCTTACCCGGGGAGAATTCACCCCTCCACTTT. It specifies CASSLPGENSPLHF. The full variable domain, with the rest looked up from reference TRBV7-2 and TRBJ1-6, is GAGVSQSPSNKVTEKGKDVELRCDPISGHTALYWYRQSLGQGLEFLIYFQGNSAPDKSGLPSDRFSAERTGGSVSTLTIQRTQQEDSAVYLCASSLPGENSPLHFGNGTRLTVT.

The V call is TRBV4-3, the J call TRBJ1-1; 7 nucleotides align to TRBD1. The germline gives CDR1 LGHNA, CDR2 YSLEER. V was pared by 0 bases and J by 5 bases, with 6 bases of the junction left unmatched. The CDR3 is 15 amino acids. The CDR3 is CASSQERQGGTEAFF. Written as DNA, the CDR3 is TGCGCCAGCAGCCAAGAGAGACAGGGAGGAACTGAAGCTTTCTTT.

V is TRBV4-2 and J is TRBJ2-3; 9 bases agree with TRBD2. This CDR3 contains 15 residues. Germline V gene data show CDR1 as LGHNA and CDR2 as YNFKEQ. The V and J ends lost 0 bases and 4 bases, in that order; junction bases with no gene match: 2. The CDR3 DNA is TGTGCCAGCAGCCAAGACGGCGGGGGGGCAGATACGCAGTATTTT. This translates into CASSQDGGGADTQYF.

The chain has TRBV4-1 and TRBJ1-4; TRBD1 agrees at 7 bases. The junction had 5 bases not matched to a gene; V was cut back by 0 bases and J by 4 bases. The CDR3 length is 16 residues. Germline assignment: CDR1 MGHRA and CDR2 YSYEKL. The CDR3 sequence is CASSQDRGQHNEKLFF. The CDR3, as DNA: TGCGCCAGCAGCCAAGATCGGGGACAGCATAATGAAAAACTGTTTTTT.

This chain connects TRBV7-2 to TRBJ2-5; 10 nucleotides match TRBD2. Germline-derived CDR1 and CDR2 are SGHTA and FQGNSA. The CDR3 is 19 residues long. Trimming took 5 bases from V and 7 from J; bases not matched to a gene: 22. CDR3 in amino acids: CASSPYRIGGLAVYGTQYF. DNA for the CDR3: TGTGCCAGCAGCCCGTACCGGATCGGAGGACTAGCGGTATACGGGACCCAGTACTTC.

The chain is built from TRBV28 and TRBJ2-7; 7 nucleotides agree with TRBD2. The CDR3 totals 16 residues. V lost 2 bases, J lost 2 bases, and 9 bases stayed unmatched. CDR1 is MDHEN, CDR2 SYDVKM, per germline. CDR3: CASSLPRLARTYEQYF. The CDR3, as DNA: TGTGCCAGCAGTTTACCCCGACTAGCTAGGACCTACGAGCAGTACTTC.

The chain uses TRBV2 and TRBJ1-5; the D gene is possibly TRBD1 (6 bases). V was clipped by 8 bases and J by 3 bases, with 8 bases between them. Germline CDR1 reads SNHLY; CDR2 reads FYNNEI. The CDR3 sequence is 12 residues long. DNA for the CDR3: TGTGCCAGCGGACAGTCCAATCAGCCCCAGCATTTT. It yields the protein CASGQSNQPQHF.

The V gene is TRBV15, the J gene TRBJ2-5; TRBD1 aligns across 9 bases. TRBJ2-7 matches the DNA end more closely, so the J call is doubtful. The CDR3 is made up of 17 amino acids. The germline V gene encodes CDR1 LNHNV and CDR2 YYDKDF (reference sequence). The CDR3 DNA follows: TGTGCCACCAGCCCCCCAGGTCGGACAGGGGACTACTACGAGCAGTACTTC. The encoded protein is CATSPPGRTGDYYEQYF.

The chain recombines TRBV5-1 with TRBJ2-2; a weak D match, TRBD1 (5 bases). V dropped 2 bases and J dropped 3 bases, with 8 bases sitting between them. The CDR3 is made up of 14 amino acids. CDR1 SGHRS and CDR2 YFSETQ come from the germline V gene. CDR3 sequence: CASSFDRYTGELFF. As DNA, the CDR3 is TGCGCCAGCAGCTTTGACAGATACACCGGGGAGCTGTTTTTT.

This clone was counted a few times. This sequence joins TRBV6-6 and TRBJ1-5; 8 bases agree with TRBD1. The CDR3 loop spans 14 amino acids. V gave up 4 bases and J gave up 5 bases; unmatched junction bases: 4. CDR1 and CDR2 (germline): MNHNY, SVGAGI (reference sequence). In DNA, the CDR3 is TGTGCCAGCAGTTGGGACAGGATACATCAGCCCCAGCATTTT. Amino acid sequence: CASSWDRIHQPQHF.

V is TRBV4-3 and J is TRBJ2-7, with D unresolved. Between the trimmed V and J ends, which lost 0 bases and 3 bases, there was a span of 6 bases. Germline CDR1 LGHNA, CDR2 YSLEER. This CDR3 is 13 amino acids long. CDR3 bases: TGCGCCAGCAGCCAAGACGCGTACTACGAGCAGTACTTC. Its translation: CASSQDAYYEQYF.

The gene calls are TRBV28 and TRBJ1-2; 12 bases align to TRBD1. The CDR3 sequence is 18 residues long. The germline V gene encodes CDR1 MDHEN and CDR2 SYDVKM. With 5 bases clipped from V and 7 bases from J, the junction kept 17 bases outside the gene matches. The CDR3 sequence: CASSPSGTGGDEVAGYTF. CDR3 nucleotide sequence: TGTGCCAGCAGTCCGTCCGGGACAGGGGGCGATGAGGTAGCTGGCTACACCTTC.

This rearrangement joins TRBV7-9 to TRBJ2-3; TRBD1 is a possible D gene (5 bases). V lost 7 bases and J lost 4, with 18 bases in between. The germline V gene encodes CDR1 SEHNR and CDR2 FQNEAQ (reference sequence). The CDR3 is 15 residues long. CDR3 nucleotide sequence: TGTGCCAGCATCCAAGGGGCAGGGTACGCAGATACGCAGTATTTT. Translated, it gives CASIQGAGYADTQYF.

This chain connects TRBV4-1 to TRBJ2-4; 9 positions match TRBD2. After removal of 0 bases from V and 5 bases from J, the junction contained 8 bases not matched to a gene. The CDR3 totals 17 residues. Germline CDR1 and CDR2: MGHRA and YSYEKL. The CDR3: CASSQEIRASGENIQYF. CDR3 DNA: TGCGCCAGCAGCCAAGAGATAAGGGCTAGCGGGGAAAACATTCAGTACTTC.

This rearrangement joins TRBV7-9 to TRBJ2-1, with 14 bases fitting TRBD2. V shed 3 bases and J 3 bases; nucleotides not matched to a gene: 7. The CDR3 runs to 18 residues. Germline V lookup: CDR1 SEHNR, CDR2 FQNEAQ (reference sequence). This chain's CDR3 is CASSFRGLAGVDYNEQFF. DNA for the CDR3: TGTGCCAGCAGCTTCCGGGGACTAGCGGGGGTCGACTACAATGAGCAGTTCTTC.

V is TRBV12-5 and J is TRBJ2-7; D ambiguous. Germline V lookup: CDR1 LGHNT, CDR2 FRNRAP. This CDR3 comprises 15 residues. Between the trimmed V and J ends, which lost 4 bases and 0 bases, there was a span of 13 bases. CDR3 coding DNA: TGTGCTAGTGGTTCACTTCGCCCGAGCTCCTACGAGCAGTACTTC. It yields the protein CASGSLRPSSYEQYF.

This rearrangement joins TRBV6-5 to TRBJ1-4, with 7 bases fitting TRBD1. This CDR3 has 15 residues. After removal of 4 bases from V and 6 bases from J, the junction contained 8 bases not matched to a gene. Germline V gene lookup returns CDR1 MNHEY and CDR2 SVGAGI. CDR3: CASSSHRGEDEKLFF. CDR3 in DNA: TGTGCCAGCAGTTCCCACAGGGGCGAGGATGAAAAACTGTTTTTT.

The chain employs TRBV7-6 and TRBJ1-4, with D possibly being TRBD1 (6 bases). Germline assignment: CDR1 SGHVS and CDR2 FNYEAQ. The CDR3 totals 15 residues. V dropped 6 bases and J dropped 8 bases, with 19 bases sitting between them. The CDR3 DNA sequence: TGTGCCAGCAGTTTTCTCAGGGGCGCAGGGGAAAAACTGTTTTTT. Amino acid sequence: CASSFLRGAGEKLFF.

This clone showed up just a few times. The chain recombines TRBV28 with TRBJ1-3; D is ambiguous. The CDR3 is 12 residues long. The germline gives CDR1 MDHEN, CDR2 SYDVKM. V gave up 11 bases and J gave up 7 bases, with 15 bases separating them. CDR3 DNA sequence: TGTGCCGCCACCTATCCGGGGAACACCATATATTTT. This codes for CAATYPGNTIYF. Using reference TRBV28 and TRBJ1-3 for the parts outside the CDR3, the full variable domain is DVKVTQSSRYLVKRTGEKVFLECVQDMDHENMFWYRQDPGLGLRLIYFSYDVKMKEKGDIPEGYSVSREKKERFSLILESASTNQTSMYLCAATYPGNTIYFGEGSWLTVV.

V gene TRBV6-5 combines with J gene TRBJ2-3; D remains unclear. Trimming took 2 bases from V and 9 from J, leaving 9 bases between them. This CDR3 is 12 amino acids long. CDR1 MNHEY and CDR2 SVGAGI come from the germline V gene. As DNA, the CDR3 is TGTGCCAGCAGTTACGCTCCCGGGACGCAGTATTTT. It yields the protein CASSYAPGTQYF.

The V and J genes are TRBV28 and TRBJ1-4; TRBD1 might be the D (6 bases). CDR1 is MDHEN, CDR2 SYDVKM, per germline. V lost 7 bases, J lost 5 bases, and 23 bases lay in between. The CDR3 totals 17 residues. This CDR3 is CASNGRQEAHENEKLFF. Written as DNA, the CDR3 is TGTGCCAGCAATGGGCGACAGGAGGCTCACGAGAATGAAAAACTGTTTTTT.

The chain links TRBV6-5 to TRBJ1-1; D is unresolved. The CDR3 contains 15 residues. CDR1 and CDR2 (germline): MNHEY, SVGAGI. V lost 8 bases, J lost 1 base, and 17 bases lay in between. CDR3 nucleotides: TGTGCCAGCGGTTTTCGAGGGCGGTCGAACACTGAAGCTTTCTTT. Translated: CASGFRGRSNTEAFF.

In this sample, this clone turned up once. The chain employs TRBV19 and TRBJ2-5, with TRBD1 identical over 10 bases. The CDR3 spans 14 residues. Per the germline V gene, CDR1 is LNHDA and CDR2 is SQIVND (reference sequence). J gave up 5 bases and V 5 bases, and 5 bases lay outside the gene matches. The CDR3 region has the DNA TGTGCCAGTAGTTCCCGGACAGGGGGGGAGACCCAGTACTTC. The encoded protein is CASSSRTGGETQYF.

V usage is TRBV5-8 and J usage is TRBJ2-5; D possibly corresponds to TRBD2 (6 bases). Germline CDR1 SGHTS, CDR2 YDEGEE. This CDR3 is built from 19 residues. The V end was cut by 0 bases, the J end by 0 bases, with 21 bases between. The chain's CDR3 is CASSLGRLEAIHNQETQYF. The CDR3 DNA sequence: TGTGCCAGCAGCTTGGGGCGACTAGAAGCGATTCATAACCAAGAGACCCAGTACTTC.

The chain uses TRBV5-1 and TRBJ1-1; perhaps TRBD1 as D (5 bases). The V and J ends lost 5 bases and 1 base respectively, with 12 bases between them. Germline V gene sequence: CDR1 SGHRS, CDR2 YFSETQ. The CDR3 runs 14 residues. This chain's CDR3 is CASSYVTGNTEAFF. CDR3 bases: TGCGCCAGCAGTTATGTTACAGGGAACACTGAAGCTTTCTTT.